These 32 T cell receptor beta chains originate from one sample sequenced in a study of CD8 T cells in ankylosing spondylitis. Findings of the study overall: Made up of about eight highly homologous variants, a TCR beta motif appeared characteristic of ankylosing spondylitis blood.

Antigens of these TCRs are unknown. MiXCR was run by TCRdb on the 5' RACE reads, yielding one entry per CDR3 protein. The sample carries roughly 350,000 distinct CDR3 sequences, roughly 8% recorded once. Sequencing was carried out using blood, either unsorted or a sorted T cell fraction (not recorded which). The receptors were gathered from a male donor with ankylosing spondylitis.

This clonotype was counted at least ten times. The CDR3 DNA sequence: TGTGCCATCACAGCGGGAGTCAGAGCCGATACGCAGTATTTT. This codes for CAITAGVRADTQYF. The J gene is TRBJ2-3, the V gene TRBV10-3, with 8 bases that match TRBD2. This CDR3 spans 14 amino acids. The germline CDR1 and CDR2 sequences are ENHRY and SYGVKD. With 7 bases clipped from V and 6 bases from J, the junction kept 9 bases outside the gene matches.

The CDR3 protein is CASSLLADSYNEQFF. For the CDR3, the DNA is TGCGCCAGCAGCTTGCTGGCGGATTCCTACAATGAGCAGTTCTTC. The V gene is TRBV5-1, the J gene TRBJ2-1; D is ambiguous. Trimming took off 1 base at V and 1 base at J, with 9 bases between the two ends. Germline V gene lookup returns CDR1 SGHRS and CDR2 YFSETQ. The CDR3 length is 15 residues.

The V call is TRBV4-1, the J call TRBJ1-2, with D unresolved. V lost 4 bases to trimming and J lost 0 bases, with 12 bases between them. The CDR3 spans 15 residues. Germline CDR1 and CDR2: MGHRA and YSYEKL. The CDR3 sequence: CASSPRRGANYGYTF. In DNA form, the CDR3 reads TGCGCCAGCAGCCCCCGGAGAGGAGCTAACTATGGCTACACCTTC.

This clonotype was detected a few times. The V call is TRBV6-1, the J call TRBJ2-1; D perhaps matches TRBD2 (11 bases). There are 19 residues in the CDR3. Germline-derived CDR1 and CDR2 are MNHNS and SASEGT. Trimming shortened V by 6 bases and J by 7 bases, and 31 bases separated the two germline ends. The CDR3 reads CASRKYGTGVTSGINEQFF. In DNA, the CDR3 is TGTGCCAGCAGGAAGTACGGGACAGGGGTGACTAGCGGGATAAATGAGCAGTTCTTC.

This clonotype was recorded a few times. V and J are TRBV7-8 and TRBJ2-1; 7 nucleotides match TRBD2. The V segment lost 0 bases and the J segment 6 bases; nucleotides outside the gene matches: 5. This CDR3 is built from 15 residues. The V gene's germline CDR1 is SGHVS and CDR2 FQNEAQ. The CDR3 DNA reads TGTGCCAGCAGCTTAGCTTCCGCGGGGGTCAATGAGCAGTTCTTC. Amino acids: CASSLASAGVNEQFF.

V gene TRBV7-9 combines with J gene TRBJ2-1; tentatively, D is TRBD1 (6 bases). V was clipped by 2 bases and J by 7 bases, with 12 bases between them. CDR3 length: 14 residues. In germline, CDR1 is SEHNR, CDR2 FQNEAQ (reference sequence). CDR3 in DNA: TGTGCCAGCAGCTTAATAGCAGGGGTTAATGAGCAGTTCTTC. Its translation: CASSLIAGVNEQFF.

Concerning this clonotype: It is likely a read error, because the conserved phenylalanine at the end of the CDR3 is missing. The chain combines TRBV27 with TRBJ1-5, with 8 bases that match TRBD1. With 6 bases clipped from V and 4 bases from J, the junction kept 8 bases outside the gene matches. The CDR3 covers 15 residues. Germline CDR1 and CDR2: MNHEY and SMNVEV (reference sequence). The CDR3, as DNA: TGTGCCAGCAGACAGACAGGGGAAAGGAATCAGCCCCAGCATTAT. Protein: CASRQTGERNQPQHY.

The chain links TRBV11-1 to TRBJ2-1, with unresolved D. CDR1 and CDR2 (germline): SGHAT, FQDESV (reference sequence). Trimming removed 5 bases from V and 8 bases from J, with 16 bases in between. The CDR3 consists of 14 residues. The CDR3 spells CASSPSPSGHEQFF. The CDR3 DNA is TGTGCCAGCAGCCCCTCCCCATCGGGCCATGAGCAGTTCTTC. The whole variable domain, filled in from reference TRBV11-1 and TRBJ2-1, reads EAEVAQSPRYKITEKSQAVAFWCDPISGHATLYWYRQILGQGPELLVQFQDESVVDDSQLPKDRFSAERLKGVDSTLKIQPAELGDSAMYLCASSPSPSGHEQFFGPGTRLTVL.

The rearrangement uses TRBV11-2 and TRBJ1-2, with a tentative D call TRBD1 (5 bases). This CDR3 has 16 amino acids. Looked up from germline, CDR1 is SGHAT and CDR2 is FQNNGV. Trimming took 0 bases from V and 4 from J, leaving 15 bases between them. For the CDR3, the DNA is TGTGCCAGCAGCTTAGAAGGCAGGGAGAATGGCTATGGCTACACCTTC. It codes for CASSLEGRENGYGYTF.

This clonotype was recorded at least ten times. The rearrangement joins TRBV18 to TRBJ2-1; no firm D call. The V and J ends lost 4 bases and 5 bases respectively, with 12 bases between them. The length of the CDR3 is 14 residues. Germline CDR1 KGHSH, CDR2 LQKENI. CDR3 DNA: TGTGCCAGCTCACAGTCCCCGGCGGACAATGAGCAGTTCTTC. Residues: CASSQSPADNEQFF.

The chain links TRBV5-6 to TRBJ2-3; 9 nucleotides match TRBD1. J was trimmed by 4 bases and V by 3 bases; bases with no gene match: 9. This CDR3 has 16 residues. Germline V gives CDR1 SGHDT, CDR2 YYEEEE. As DNA, the CDR3 is TGTGCCAGCAGCTCCGGGACAGGGATGAATGCAGATACGCAGTATTTT. Translation gives CASSSGTGMNADTQYF.

This clonotype appeared many times. The chain is built from TRBV18 and TRBJ1-1; the match to TRBD1 covers 7 bases. Trimming removed 6 bases from V and 4 bases from J; junction bases left unmatched: 11. Germline V gives CDR1 KGHSH, CDR2 LQKENI. The CDR3 spans 15 residues. As DNA, the CDR3 is TGTGCCAGCTCCCGGCGAGACAGGGAGAGCACTGAAGCTTTCTTT. Protein product: CASSRRDRESTEAFF.

This clonotype was picked up many times. V usage is TRBV11-3 and J usage is TRBJ2-1; 9 bases are a match to TRBD2. V lost 1 base, J lost 8 bases, and 6 bases stayed unmatched. This CDR3 has 15 amino acids. Germline V gives CDR1 SGHNT, CDR2 YENEEA. CDR3 protein: CASSLGGRGIDEQFF. The CDR3, as DNA: TGTGCCAGCAGCTTAGGCGGGAGGGGGATCGATGAGCAGTTCTTC.

This clonotype came up a few times. This chain links TRBV29-1 with TRBJ2-1; D is unclear. The ends were cut back, 4 bases at V and 6 bases at J, with 10 bases in the middle. Germline V lookup: CDR1 SQVTM, CDR2 ANQGSEA. The CDR3 has 12 amino acids. This CDR3 is CSVGPVGNEQFF. CDR3 nucleotides: TGCAGCGTTGGACCAGTTGGCAATGAGCAGTTCTTC.

The chain uses TRBV7-2 and TRBJ2-1; D might be TRBD1 (6 bases). V lost 1 base, J lost 8 bases, and 15 bases lay in between. CDR1 is SGHTA and CDR2 is FQGNSA in the germline V gene. This CDR3 has 15 residues. CDR3 residues: CASSLEVGRGYEQFF. The DNA for the CDR3 is TGTGCCAGCAGCTTAGAAGTAGGCAGGGGTTATGAGCAGTTCTTC.

The sample holds many counts of this clonotype. The chain links TRBV2 to TRBJ2-1, with 10 positions matching TRBD2. The junction had 9 bases not matched to a gene; V was cut back by 5 bases and J by 5 bases. Germline V gives CDR1 SNHLY, CDR2 FYNNEI. The CDR3 contains 16 residues. The CDR3 is CASSPWTSGANNEQFF. CDR3 nucleotides: TGTGCCAGCAGTCCATGGACTAGCGGAGCGAACAATGAGCAGTTCTTC.

The V call is TRBV4-2, the J call TRBJ2-2; D remains unclear. CDR1 and CDR2 from the germline V gene are LGHNA and YNFKEQ. V lost 0 bases to trimming and J lost 1 base, with 6 bases between them. The length of the CDR3 is 15 residues. The CDR3 reads CASSQDLGNTGELFF. The DNA of the CDR3 is TGTGCCAGCAGCCAAGATCTAGGGAACACCGGGGAGCTGTTTTTT.

This clonotype was counted a few times. The chain employs TRBV27 and TRBJ2-1; 9 bases fit TRBD2. Germline CDR1 MNHEY, CDR2 SMNVEV (reference sequence). This CDR3 spans 17 amino acids. After removal of 4 bases from V and 4 bases from J, the junction contained 11 bases not matched to a gene. The CDR3 loop is CASSSAPGLAHYNEQFF. The DNA for the CDR3 is TGTGCCAGCAGTTCGGCCCCCGGACTAGCGCATTACAATGAGCAGTTCTTC.

The gene calls are TRBV15 and TRBJ2-5; possible D gene TRBD2, 6 bases. Between the trimmed V and J ends, which lost 0 bases and 3 bases, there was a span of 8 bases. CDR1 is LNHNV and CDR2 is YYDKDF in the germline V gene (reference sequence). The CDR3 length is 14 residues. CDR3 DNA: TGTGCCACCAGCAGAGATCGCGGGAAAGAGACCCAGTACTTC. Translation gives CATSRDRGKETQYF.

A note on this clonotype: The junction departs from germline at one end; a sequencing error may be responsible. This chain connects TRBV20-1 to TRBJ2-4; 14 bases agree with TRBD2. The CDR3 length is 19 residues. Germline-derived CDR1 and CDR2 are DFQATT and SNEGSKA (reference sequence). CDR3 amino acids: CRARSPGLAGAGAKNIQYF. The CDR3 DNA reads TGCAGGGCTAGGTCTCCGGGACTAGCGGGAGCGGGGGCCAAAAACATTCAGTACTTC.

Judged by abundance, this clonotype is large. The chain joins TRBV6-5 to TRBJ1-3; no definite D call. V shed 8 bases and J shed 1 base, with 3 bases lying between them. Germline V gene data show CDR1 as MNHEY and CDR2 as SVGAGI. CDR3 size: 11 residues. CDR3 nucleotide sequence: TGTGCCAGCCAATCTGGAAACACCATATATTTT. It codes for CASQSGNTIYF.

The chain is built from TRBV5-1 and TRBJ2-5; D remains unclear. The CDR3 is 15 amino acids. Germline CDR1 is SGHRS and CDR2 is YFSETQ. The V and J ends lost 0 bases and 5 bases respectively, with 14 bases between them. CDR3: CASSLVARLGETQYF. In DNA, the CDR3 is TGCGCCAGCAGCTTGGTAGCACGGCTGGGTGAGACCCAGTACTTC. Full variable domain (rest looked up from reference TRBV5-1 and TRBJ2-5): KAGVTQTPRYLIKTRGQQVTLSCSPISGHRSVSWYQQTPGQGLQFLFEYFSETQRNKGNFPGRFSGRQFSNSRSEMNVSTLELGDSALYLCASSLVARLGETQYFGPGTRLLVL.

CDR3 in DNA: TGTGCCAGCAGCCAAGATGAGGCGGGGATGGCAGAGACCCAGTACTTC. Translation gives CASSQDEAGMAETQYF. J is TRBJ2-5 and V is TRBV3-1; tentative D call: TRBD2 (6 bases). CDR3 length: 16 residues. V lost 0 bases to trimming and J lost 4 bases, with 15 bases between them. Germline CDR1 LGHDT, CDR2 YNNKEL (reference sequence).

The chain links TRBV29-1 to TRBJ2-3, with D unclear. Trimming removed 2 bases from V and 0 bases from J, with 9 bases in between. This CDR3 is built from 14 residues. Per the germline V gene, CDR1 is SQVTM and CDR2 is ANQGSEA. CDR3 region: CSVETGSSTDTQYF. As DNA, the CDR3 is TGCAGCGTTGAAACCGGTTCTAGCACAGATACGCAGTATTTT.

This chain uses TRBV7-8 with TRBJ2-5, with D perhaps TRBD1 or TRBD2 (5 bases each). Trimming stripped 4 bases from V and 0 bases from J, with 9 bases between. Germline V CDR1 and CDR2: SGHVS, FQNEAQ. The CDR3 runs to 14 residues. The DNA for the CDR3 is TGTGCCAGCAGCTGGGACGTATACCAAGAGACCCAGTACTTC. It encodes CASSWDVYQETQYF.

This clonotype came up many times. This chain uses TRBV11-1 with TRBJ1-1; 9 nucleotides agree with TRBD1. The V gene's germline CDR1 is SGHAT and CDR2 FQDESV (reference sequence). This CDR3 comprises 18 residues. V shed 1 base, J shed 6 bases, and the junction held 15 bases outside the gene matches. The CDR3 region is CASSLVTGTGYYQAEAFF. As DNA, the CDR3 is TGTGCCAGCAGCTTAGTGACCGGGACAGGGTATTATCAGGCTGAAGCTTTCTTT.

Only a few counts were recorded for this clonotype. The chain couples TRBV12-3 or TRBV12-4 to TRBJ2-1; 14 bases line up with TRBD2. The V segment lost 6 bases and the J segment 10 bases; nucleotides outside the gene matches: 8. The CDR3 loop spans 15 amino acids. DNA for the CDR3: TGTGCCAGCAGCCAACCTGGGACTAGCGGGAGAGAGCAGTTCTTC. Encoded protein: CASSQPGTSGREQFF.

V and J are TRBV11-3 and TRBJ2-2, with D tentatively TRBD2 (6 bases). There are 16 residues in the CDR3. V was shortened by 4 bases and J by 0 bases, with 12 bases between the two germline ends. Germline V gene sequence: CDR1 SGHNT, CDR2 YENEEA. Written as DNA, the CDR3 is TGTGCCAGCAGCTCCCTTAGCGGAGCGAACACCGGGGAGCTGTTTTTT. It codes for CASSSLSGANTGELFF.

This clonotype was seen only a few times. The V call is TRBV12-3 or TRBV12-4, the J call TRBJ2-7; 7 bases map to TRBD1. V lost 5 bases and J lost 3; bases outside the gene matches: 7. This CDR3 is 14 amino acids long. The DNA for the CDR3 is TGTGCCAGCAGTCCCATTAGGACAGGCTACGAGCAGTACTTC. Translation: CASSPIRTGYEQYF.

This clonotype showed up many times. This sequence joins TRBV20-1 and TRBJ1-6; 7 bases agree with TRBD1. V was clipped by 0 bases and J by 6 bases; unmatched bases: 2. The germline CDR1 and CDR2 sequences are DFQATT and SNEGSKA (reference sequence). The CDR3 extends over 14 amino acids. The CDR3 here is CSARDHRGNSPLHF. As DNA, the CDR3 is TGCAGTGCTAGAGATCACAGGGGTAATTCACCCCTCCACTTT.

The gene calls are TRBV14 and TRBJ2-3; perhaps TRBD1 as D (6 bases). CDR3 length equals 15 residues. Germline V lookup: CDR1 SGHDN, CDR2 FVKESK. V was pared by 3 bases and J by 0 bases, with 10 bases between. The CDR3 DNA is TGTGCCAGCAGCCAGACCAGGGGCAGCACAGATACGCAGTATTTT. Its translation is CASSQTRGSTDTQYF.

This clonotype turned up a few times. The rearrangement links TRBV6-1 to TRBJ2-3; 13 nucleotides align to TRBD2. Germline-derived CDR1 and CDR2 are MNHNS and SASEGT. V shed 6 bases and J 6 bases; nucleotides not matched to a gene: 12. The CDR3 sequence is 17 residues long. The DNA for the CDR3 is TGTGCCAGCAGAAACAGCGGGACTAGCGGGAAACGGGATACGCAGTATTTT. Its translation is CASRNSGTSGKRDTQYF.